This TCR beta chain was captured in a study of cytomegalovirus exposure and HLA in healthy donors. Germline V gene sequence: CDR1 LNHDA, CDR2 SQIVND (reference sequence). Unmatched junction bases numbered 17, after V lost 3 bases and J lost 10 bases. This CDR3 has 17 amino acids. Method: immunoSEQ multiplex PCR; TCRdb's copy keeps in-frame clones and lacks some. The sample contains around 160,000 clones, under 95% of which appear only once. The chain recombines TRBV19 with TRBJ2-3, with 9 bases that match TRBD2. The sequence was collected from a woman younger than 30 in good health and CMV-seropositive. Material: PBMCs. The CDR3 region has the DNA TGTGCCAGTAGTATGCTGACTAGCGGAGGAAATTACGTTCCGCAGTATTTT. This translates into CASSMLTSGGNYVPQYF.